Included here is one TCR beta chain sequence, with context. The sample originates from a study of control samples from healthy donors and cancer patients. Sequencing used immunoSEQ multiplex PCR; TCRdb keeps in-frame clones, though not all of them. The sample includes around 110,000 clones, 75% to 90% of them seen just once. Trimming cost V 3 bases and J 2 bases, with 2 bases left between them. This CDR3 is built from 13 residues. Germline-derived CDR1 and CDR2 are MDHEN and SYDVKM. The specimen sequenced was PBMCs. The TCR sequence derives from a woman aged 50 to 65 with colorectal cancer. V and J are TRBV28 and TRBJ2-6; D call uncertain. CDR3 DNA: TGTGCCAGCAGTTTTCCTGGGGCCAACGTCCTGACTTTC. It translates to CASSFPGANVLTF. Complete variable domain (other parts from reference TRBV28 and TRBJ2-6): DVKVTQSSRYLVKRTGEKVFLECVQDMDHENMFWYRQDPGLGLRLIYFSYDVKMKEKGDIPEGYSVSREKKERFSLILESASTNQTSMYLCASSFPGANVLTFGAGSRLTVL.